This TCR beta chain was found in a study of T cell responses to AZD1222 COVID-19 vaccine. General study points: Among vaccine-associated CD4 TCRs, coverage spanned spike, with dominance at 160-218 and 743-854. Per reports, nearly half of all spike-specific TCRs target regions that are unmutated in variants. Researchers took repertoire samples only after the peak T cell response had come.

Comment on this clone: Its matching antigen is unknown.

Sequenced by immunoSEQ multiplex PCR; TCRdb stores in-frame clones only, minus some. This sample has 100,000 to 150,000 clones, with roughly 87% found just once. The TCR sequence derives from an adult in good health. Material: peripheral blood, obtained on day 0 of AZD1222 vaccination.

The CDR3 coding sequence is TGCGCCAGAATTGACAGGGTCTATAATTCACCCCTCCACTTT. Translated, it gives CARIDRVYNSPLHF. The chain recombines TRBV4-1 with TRBJ1-6; TRBD1 matches 7 bases. CDR3 length: 14 amino acids. V was clipped by 9 bases and J by 3 bases; unmatched bases: 5. The germline V gene encodes CDR1 MGHRA and CDR2 YSYEKL.